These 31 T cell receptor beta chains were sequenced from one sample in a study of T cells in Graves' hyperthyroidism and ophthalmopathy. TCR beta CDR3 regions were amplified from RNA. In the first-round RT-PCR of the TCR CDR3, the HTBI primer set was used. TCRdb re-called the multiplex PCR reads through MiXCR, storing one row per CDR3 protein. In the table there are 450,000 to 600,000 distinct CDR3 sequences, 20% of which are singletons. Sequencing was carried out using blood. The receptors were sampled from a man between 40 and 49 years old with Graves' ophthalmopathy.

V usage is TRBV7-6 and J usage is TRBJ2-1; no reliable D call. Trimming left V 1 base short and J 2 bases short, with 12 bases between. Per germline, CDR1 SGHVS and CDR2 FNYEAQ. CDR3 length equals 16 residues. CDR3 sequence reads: CASSLEVGGTYNEQFF. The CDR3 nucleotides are TGTGCCAGCAGCTTAGAAGTCGGCGGAACCTACAATGAGCAGTTCTTC.

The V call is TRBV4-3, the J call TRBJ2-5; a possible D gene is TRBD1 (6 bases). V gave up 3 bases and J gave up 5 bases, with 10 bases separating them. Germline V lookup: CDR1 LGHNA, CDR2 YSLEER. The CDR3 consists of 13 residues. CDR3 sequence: CASSQLGAETQYF. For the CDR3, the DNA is TGCGCCAGCAGCCAGTTGGGGGCGGAGACCCAGTACTTC.

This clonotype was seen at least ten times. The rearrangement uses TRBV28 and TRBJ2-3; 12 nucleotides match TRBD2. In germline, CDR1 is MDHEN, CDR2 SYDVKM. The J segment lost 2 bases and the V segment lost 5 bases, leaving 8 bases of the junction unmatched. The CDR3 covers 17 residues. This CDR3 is CASSPTTSGRYTDTQYF. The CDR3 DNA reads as TGTGCCAGCAGTCCTACGACTAGCGGGAGATACACAGATACGCAGTATTTT. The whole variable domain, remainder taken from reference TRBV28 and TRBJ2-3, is DVKVTQSSRYLVKRTGEKVFLECVQDMDHENMFWYRQDPGLGLRLIYFSYDVKMKEKGDIPEGYSVSREKKERFSLILESASTNQTSMYLCASSPTTSGRYTDTQYFGPGTRLTVL.

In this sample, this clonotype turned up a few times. CDR3: CASSRGQQYYEQYF. DNA of the CDR3: TGCGCCAGCAGCAGAGGACAGCAATACTACGAGCAGTACTTC. The gene calls are TRBV5-1 and TRBJ2-7; the D gene is possibly TRBD1 (6 bases). Trimming took 4 bases from V and 3 from J, leaving 14 bases between them. This CDR3 region has 14 residues. Germline V CDR1 and CDR2: SGHRS, YFSETQ.

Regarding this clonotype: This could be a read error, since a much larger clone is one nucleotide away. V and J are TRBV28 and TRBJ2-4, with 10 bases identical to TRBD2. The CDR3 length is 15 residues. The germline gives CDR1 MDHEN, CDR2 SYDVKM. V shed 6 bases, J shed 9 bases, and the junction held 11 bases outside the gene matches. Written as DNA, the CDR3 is TGTGCCAGCAGAAAAACTAGCGGGAAGGGGGGCATTCAGTACTTC. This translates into CASRKTSGKGGIQYF.

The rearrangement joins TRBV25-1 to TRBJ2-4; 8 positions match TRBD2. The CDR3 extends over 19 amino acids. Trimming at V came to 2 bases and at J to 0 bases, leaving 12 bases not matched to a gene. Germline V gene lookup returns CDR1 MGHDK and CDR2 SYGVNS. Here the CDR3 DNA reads TGTGCCAGCAGTGAACAGAGATGGATAGCGGGGTTAGCCAAAAACATTCAGTACTTC. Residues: CASSEQRWIAGLAKNIQYF.

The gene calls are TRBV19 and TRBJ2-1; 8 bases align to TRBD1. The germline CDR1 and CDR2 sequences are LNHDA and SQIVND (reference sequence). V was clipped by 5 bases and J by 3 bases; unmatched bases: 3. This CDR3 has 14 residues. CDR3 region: CASSLDRDYNEQFF. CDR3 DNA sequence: TGTGCCAGTAGTCTGGACAGGGACTACAATGAGCAGTTCTTC.

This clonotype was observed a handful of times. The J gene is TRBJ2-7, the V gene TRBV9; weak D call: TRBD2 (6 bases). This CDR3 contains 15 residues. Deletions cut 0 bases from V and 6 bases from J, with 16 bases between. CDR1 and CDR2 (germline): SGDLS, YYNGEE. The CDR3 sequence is CASSVDSTGTPEQYF. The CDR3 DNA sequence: TGTGCCAGCAGCGTAGACTCTACCGGGACTCCCGAGCAGTACTTC.

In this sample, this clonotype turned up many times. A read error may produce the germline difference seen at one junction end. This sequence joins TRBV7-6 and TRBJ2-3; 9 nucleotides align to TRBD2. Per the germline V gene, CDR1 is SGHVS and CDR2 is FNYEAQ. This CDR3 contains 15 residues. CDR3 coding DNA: TGTGCCAGCAGCATAGCGGGGGCGAGCACAGATACGCAGTATTTT. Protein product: CASSIAGASTDTQYF.

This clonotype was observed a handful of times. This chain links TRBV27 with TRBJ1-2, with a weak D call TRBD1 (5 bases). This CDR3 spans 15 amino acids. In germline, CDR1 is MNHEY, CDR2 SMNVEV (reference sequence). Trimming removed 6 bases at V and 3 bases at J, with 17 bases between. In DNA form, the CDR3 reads TGTGCCAGCAGGAGTTGGGGGGACGTCCACTATGGCTACACCTTC. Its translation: CASRSWGDVHYGYTF.

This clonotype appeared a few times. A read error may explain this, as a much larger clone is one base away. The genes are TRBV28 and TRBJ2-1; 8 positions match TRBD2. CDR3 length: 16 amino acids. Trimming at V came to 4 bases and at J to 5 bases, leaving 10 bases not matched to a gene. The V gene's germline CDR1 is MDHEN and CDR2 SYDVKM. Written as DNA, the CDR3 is TGTGCCAGCAGTTCACACGGGAGGGCCGACCACAATGAGCAGTTCTTC. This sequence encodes CASSSHGRADHNEQFF.

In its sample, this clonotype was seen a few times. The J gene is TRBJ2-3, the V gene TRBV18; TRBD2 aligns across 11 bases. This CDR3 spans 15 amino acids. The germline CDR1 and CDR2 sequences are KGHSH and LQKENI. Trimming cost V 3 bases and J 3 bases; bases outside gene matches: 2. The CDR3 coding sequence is TGTGCCAGCTCACCGACTAGCGGGAATACAGATACGCAGTATTTT. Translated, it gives CASSPTSGNTDTQYF.

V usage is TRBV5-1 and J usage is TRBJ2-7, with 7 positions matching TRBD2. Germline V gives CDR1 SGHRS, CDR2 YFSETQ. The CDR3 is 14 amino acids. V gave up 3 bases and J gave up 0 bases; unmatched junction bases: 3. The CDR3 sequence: CASSSLAASYEQYF. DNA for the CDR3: TGCGCCAGCAGCTCTCTAGCGGCCTCCTACGAGCAGTACTTC.

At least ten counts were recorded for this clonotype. CDR3 nucleotide sequence: TGTGCCAGCAGTTACTCTCGGCAGATCTTATACGAGCAGTACTTC. Protein: CASSYSRQILYEQYF. The rearrangement joins TRBV6-2 or TRBV6-3 to TRBJ2-7; D not resolved. This CDR3 has 15 amino acids. The germline gives CDR1 MNHEY, CDR2 SVGEGT. V gave up 0 bases and J gave up 4 bases, with 13 bases separating them.

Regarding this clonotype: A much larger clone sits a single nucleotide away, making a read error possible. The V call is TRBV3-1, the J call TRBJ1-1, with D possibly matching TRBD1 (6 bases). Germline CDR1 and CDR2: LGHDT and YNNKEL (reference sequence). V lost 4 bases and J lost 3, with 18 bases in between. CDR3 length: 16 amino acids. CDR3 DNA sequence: TGTGCCAGCAGCCCATTACAGGGAGGGCGGGACACTGAAGCTTTCTTT. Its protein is CASSPLQGGRDTEAFF.

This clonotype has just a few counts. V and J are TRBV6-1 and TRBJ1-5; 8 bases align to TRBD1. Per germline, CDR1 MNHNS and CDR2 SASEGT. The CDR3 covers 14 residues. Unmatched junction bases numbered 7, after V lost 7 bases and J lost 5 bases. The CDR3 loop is CASTGQGGDQPQHF. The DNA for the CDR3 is TGTGCCAGCACTGGACAGGGCGGAGATCAGCCCCAGCATTTT.

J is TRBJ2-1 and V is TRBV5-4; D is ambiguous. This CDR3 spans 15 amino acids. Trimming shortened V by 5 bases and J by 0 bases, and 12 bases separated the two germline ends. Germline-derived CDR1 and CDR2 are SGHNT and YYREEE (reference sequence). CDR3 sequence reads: CASSQASSSYNEQFF. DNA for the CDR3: TGTGCCAGCAGTCAAGCGTCTAGCTCCTACAATGAGCAGTTCTTC.

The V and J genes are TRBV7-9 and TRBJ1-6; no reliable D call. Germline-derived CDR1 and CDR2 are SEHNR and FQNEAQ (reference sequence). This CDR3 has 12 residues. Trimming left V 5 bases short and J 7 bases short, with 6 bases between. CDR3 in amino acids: CASSAPNSPLHF. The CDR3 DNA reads TGTGCCAGCAGCGCTCCAAATTCACCCCTCCACTTT.

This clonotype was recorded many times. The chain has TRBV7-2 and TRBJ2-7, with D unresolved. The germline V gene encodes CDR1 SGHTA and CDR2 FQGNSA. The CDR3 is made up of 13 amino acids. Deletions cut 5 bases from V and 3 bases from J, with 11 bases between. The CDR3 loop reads CASSVLMIYEQYF. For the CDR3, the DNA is TGTGCCAGCAGCGTACTGATGATCTACGAGCAGTACTTC.

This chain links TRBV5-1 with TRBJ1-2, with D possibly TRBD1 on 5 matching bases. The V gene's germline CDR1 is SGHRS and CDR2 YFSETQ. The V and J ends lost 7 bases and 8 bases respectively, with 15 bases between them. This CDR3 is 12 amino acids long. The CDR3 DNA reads TGCGCCAGCGAAGATCCTCGGGGGGGCTACACCTTC. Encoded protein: CASEDPRGGYTF.

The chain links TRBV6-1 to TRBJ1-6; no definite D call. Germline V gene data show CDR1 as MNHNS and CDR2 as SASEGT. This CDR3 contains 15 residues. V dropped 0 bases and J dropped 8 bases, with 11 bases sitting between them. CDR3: CASSEAGSAHSPLHF. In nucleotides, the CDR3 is TGTGCCAGCAGTGAAGCTGGCAGCGCCCATTCACCCCTCCACTTT.

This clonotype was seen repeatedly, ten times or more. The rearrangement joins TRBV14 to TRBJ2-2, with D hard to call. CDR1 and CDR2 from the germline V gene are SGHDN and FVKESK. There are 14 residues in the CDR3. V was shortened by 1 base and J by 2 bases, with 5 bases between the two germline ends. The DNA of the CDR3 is TGTGCCAGCAGCCAAGTTACCAACACCGGGGAGCTGTTTTTT. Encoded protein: CASSQVTNTGELFF. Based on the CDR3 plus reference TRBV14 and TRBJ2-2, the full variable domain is EAGVTQFPSHSVIEKGQTVTLRCDPISGHDNLYWYRRVMGKEIKFLLHFVKESKQDESGMPNNRFLAERTGGTYSTLKVQPAELEDSGVYFCASSQVTNTGELFFGEGSRLTVL.

The CDR3 loop is CATSRARGVIVNTEAFF. The CDR3 DNA reads TGTGCCACCAGCAGAGCCCGCGGGGTGATCGTAAACACTGAAGCTTTCTTT. This chain links TRBV15 with TRBJ1-1; D remains ambiguous. Germline V gene lookup returns CDR1 LNHNV and CDR2 YYDKDF (reference sequence). With 1 base removed from V and 2 bases from J, the gap between germline ends came to 17 bases. This CDR3 contains 17 residues.

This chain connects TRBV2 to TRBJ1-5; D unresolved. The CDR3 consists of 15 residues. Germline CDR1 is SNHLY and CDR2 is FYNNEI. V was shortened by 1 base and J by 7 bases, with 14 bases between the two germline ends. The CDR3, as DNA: TGTGCCAGCAGTGAAGGTAGGAGGGTTAACCAGCCCCAGCATTTT. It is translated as CASSEGRRVNQPQHF.

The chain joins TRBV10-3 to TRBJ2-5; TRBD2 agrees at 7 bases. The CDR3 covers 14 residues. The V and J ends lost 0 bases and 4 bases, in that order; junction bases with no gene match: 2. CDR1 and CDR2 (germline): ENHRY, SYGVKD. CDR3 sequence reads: CAISESTGGETQYF. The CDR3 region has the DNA TGTGCCATCAGTGAGTCGACGGGAGGAGAGACCCAGTACTTC.

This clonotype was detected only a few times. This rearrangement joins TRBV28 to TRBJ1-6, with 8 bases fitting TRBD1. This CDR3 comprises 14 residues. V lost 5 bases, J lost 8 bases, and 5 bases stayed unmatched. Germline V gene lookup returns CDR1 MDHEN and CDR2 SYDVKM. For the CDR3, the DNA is TGTGCCAGCAGTGTCACAGGGGGTCATTCACCCCTCCACTTT. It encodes CASSVTGGHSPLHF.

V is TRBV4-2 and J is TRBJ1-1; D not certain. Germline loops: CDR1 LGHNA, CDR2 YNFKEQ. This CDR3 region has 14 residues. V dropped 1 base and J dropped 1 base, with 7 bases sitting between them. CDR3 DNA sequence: TGTGCCAGCAGCCAAGTTACGGCGAACACTGAAGCTTTCTTT. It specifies CASSQVTANTEAFF.

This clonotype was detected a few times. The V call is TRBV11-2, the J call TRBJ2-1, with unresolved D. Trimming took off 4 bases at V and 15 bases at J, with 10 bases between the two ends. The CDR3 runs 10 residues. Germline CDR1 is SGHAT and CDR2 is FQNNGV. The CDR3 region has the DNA TGTGCCAGCAGCTCAGAAAGTCGGTTCTTC. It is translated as CASSSESRFF.

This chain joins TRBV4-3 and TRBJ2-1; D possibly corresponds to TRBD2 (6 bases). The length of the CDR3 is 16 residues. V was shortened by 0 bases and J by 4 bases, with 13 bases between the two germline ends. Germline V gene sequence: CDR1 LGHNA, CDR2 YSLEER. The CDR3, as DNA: TGCGCCAGCAGCCAAGACAGTGTGGGGGGATACAATGAGCAGTTCTTC. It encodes CASSQDSVGGYNEQFF.

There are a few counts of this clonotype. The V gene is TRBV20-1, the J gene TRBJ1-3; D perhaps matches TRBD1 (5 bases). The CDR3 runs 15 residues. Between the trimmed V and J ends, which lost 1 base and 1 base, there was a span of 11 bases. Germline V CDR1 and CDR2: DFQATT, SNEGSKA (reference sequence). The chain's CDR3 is CSARGDRDSGNTIYF. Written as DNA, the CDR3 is TGCAGTGCTAGAGGAGACAGAGATTCTGGAAACACCATATATTTT.

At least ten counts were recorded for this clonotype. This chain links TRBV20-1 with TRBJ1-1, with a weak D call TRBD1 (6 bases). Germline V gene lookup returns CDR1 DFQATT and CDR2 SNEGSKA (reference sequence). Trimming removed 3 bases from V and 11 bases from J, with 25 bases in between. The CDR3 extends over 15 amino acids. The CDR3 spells CSASPRRGRMEEAFF. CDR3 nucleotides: TGCAGTGCTAGTCCCCGAAGGGGGAGGATGGAGGAGGCTTTCTTT.